These 32 T cell receptor beta chains were sequenced from one sample in a study of radiation and T cells in renal cell carcinoma. Indicated treatment: treatment-naive control, cytoreductive nephrectomy. Profiled with immunoSEQ multiplex PCR; TCRdb holds only in-frame clones, not every one. The repertoire holds 8,000 to 8,500 clones, with over 60% as singletons. Sequences were derived from tumor tissue, sampled from a patient whose treatment was nephrectomy without radiotherapy. The receptors were gathered from a man in his 60s with renal cell carcinoma.

This chain connects TRBV6-1 to TRBJ1-2; 9 bases match TRBD1. The V gene end was trimmed by 1 base and the J gene end by 10 bases; junction bases not matched to a gene: 7. The CDR3 extends over 14 amino acids. CDR1 and CDR2 (germline): MNHNS, SASEGT. DNA of the CDR3: TGTGCCAGCAGTGAAGAAAGAGGGACAGGGTCCTACACCTTC. This encodes CASSEERGTGSYTF.

The genes are TRBV11-2 and TRBJ1-1; D is unclear. Trimming cost V 1 base and J 8 bases, with 5 bases left between them. Germline CDR1 reads SGHAT; CDR2 reads FQNNGV. The CDR3 is 11 amino acids. CDR3 bases: TGTGCCAGCAGCTTAGGCAAGGAAGCTTTCTTT. Translated, it gives CASSLGKEAFF. Combining the CDR3 with reference TRBV11-2 and TRBJ1-1 gives the whole variable domain EAGVAQSPRYKIIEKRQSVAFWCNPISGHATLYWYQQILGQGPKLLIQFQNNGVVDDSQLPKDRFSAERLKGVDSTLKIQPAKLEDSAVYLCASSLGKEAFFGQGTRLTVV.

This chain connects TRBV18 to TRBJ2-3, with no clear D. The V end lost 4 bases, the J end lost 4 bases, and 12 bases lay between the germline ends. The germline V gene has CDR1 KGHSH and CDR2 LQKENI. The CDR3 loop spans 14 amino acids. CDR3 sequence: CASSLRPHADTQYF. CDR3 bases: TGTGCCAGCTCACTAAGACCCCATGCAGATACGCAGTATTTT.

This clone was seen a handful of times. The rearrangement uses TRBV7-2 and TRBJ2-3, with D possibly matching TRBD2 (6 bases). CDR1 is SGHTA and CDR2 is FQGNSA in the germline V gene. V lost 5 bases and J 4 bases, leaving 13 bases between the germline ends. This CDR3 spans 14 amino acids. The CDR3: CASSHLAGSDTQYF. CDR3 bases: TGTGCCAGCAGCCACCTTGCGGGGTCAGATACGCAGTATTTT.

This sequence joins TRBV14 and TRBJ1-2; the D gene is possibly TRBD1 (6 bases). The ends were cut back, 5 bases at V and 3 bases at J, with 7 bases in the middle. Germline V gene data show CDR1 as SGHDN and CDR2 as FVKESK. This CDR3 region has 12 residues. The CDR3 sequence is CASSEGDYGYTF. CDR3 bases: TGTGCCAGCAGCGAGGGGGACTATGGCTACACCTTC.

CDR3 sequence reads: CASSATREETQYF. The DNA of the CDR3 is TGTGCCAGCTCAGCGACCAGGGAAGAGACCCAGTACTTC. The chain employs TRBV18 and TRBJ2-5, with D perhaps matching TRBD1 (5 bases). The CDR3 is 13 amino acids. Germline CDR1 KGHSH, CDR2 LQKENI. The ends were cut back, 5 bases at V and 3 bases at J, with 10 bases in the middle.

V and J are TRBV19 and TRBJ2-7; D possibly corresponds to TRBD1 (5 bases). This CDR3 region has 15 residues. V was shortened by 2 bases and J by 2 bases, with 13 bases between the two germline ends. Per the germline V gene, CDR1 is LNHDA and CDR2 is SQIVND (reference sequence). CDR3 amino acids: CASSIFGRVPYEQYF. The CDR3 nucleotides read TGTGCCAGTAGTATATTCGGCAGGGTCCCCTACGAGCAGTACTTC.

The V gene is TRBV27, the J gene TRBJ2-3; the D gene is possibly TRBD2 (6 bases). This CDR3 is 15 amino acids long. Germline lookup yields CDR1 MNHEY and CDR2 SMNVEV (reference sequence). Trimming took 1 base from V and 2 from J, leaving 10 bases between them. DNA for the CDR3: TGTGCCAGCAGTTTATGGGCGGGACCCACAGATACGCAGTATTTT. Amino acid sequence: CASSLWAGPTDTQYF.

This clone has a handful of counts. The rearrangement uses TRBV10-3 and TRBJ2-7; TRBD2 agrees at 7 bases. Trimming took 3 bases from V and 4 from J; bases not matched to a gene: 3. The germline V gene has CDR1 ENHRY and CDR2 SYGVKD. The CDR3 is made up of 13 amino acids. This CDR3 is CAISEREGYEQYF. The CDR3 DNA is TGTGCCATCAGTGAAAGGGAGGGGTACGAGCAGTACTTC.

CDR3 amino acids: CASSSLGGLVSYEQYF. The CDR3 region has the DNA TGTGCCAGCAGTTCTCTAGGGGGACTAGTCTCCTACGAGCAGTACTTC. The chain carries TRBV28 and TRBJ2-7, with 8 positions matching TRBD2. V shed 4 bases, J shed 0 bases, and the junction held 8 bases outside the gene matches. The CDR3 is 16 amino acids. Germline V gene lookup returns CDR1 MDHEN and CDR2 SYDVKM.

Only one count was recorded for this clone. An end of the junction differs from the germline gene, which may be a read error. The V call is TRBV7-7, the J call TRBJ2-1, with TRBD2 matching 11 bases. The CDR3 covers 14 residues. Germline CDR1 reads SSHAT; CDR2 reads FNYEAQ (reference sequence). CDR3 in DNA: TGTGCTAGCAGCTTGACTAGCGGGGACAATGAGCAGTTCTTC. This translates into CASSLTSGDNEQFF.

The chain is built from TRBV5-4 and TRBJ2-7; perhaps D is TRBD1 or TRBD2 (5 bases each). Looked up from germline, CDR1 is SGHNT and CDR2 is YYREEE (reference sequence). This CDR3 is built from 15 residues. Trimming removed 0 bases at V and 3 bases at J, with 13 bases between. The CDR3 spells CASSLGRDGIYEQYF. Written as DNA, the CDR3 is TGTGCCAGCAGCTTGGGTCGGGACGGGATCTACGAGCAGTACTTC. The whole variable domain, remainder taken from reference TRBV5-4 and TRBJ2-7, is ETGVTQSPTHLIKTRGQQVTLRCSSQSGHNTVSWYQQALGQGPQFIFQYYREEENGRGNFPPRFSGLQFPNYSSELNVNALELDDSALYLCASSLGRDGIYEQYFGPGTRLTVT.

The rearrangement uses TRBV7-9 and TRBJ2-5; 14 bases fit TRBD2. V dropped 4 bases and J dropped 5; count of bases not matched to a gene: 3. The germline gives CDR1 SEHNR, CDR2 FQNEAQ (reference sequence). This CDR3 contains 15 residues. The CDR3 is CASSYRLAGGETQYF. CDR3 DNA: TGTGCCAGCAGCTATCGACTAGCGGGGGGGGAGACCCAGTACTTC. Supplemented by reference TRBV7-9 and TRBJ2-5, the full variable domain reads DTGVSQNPRHKITKRGQNVTFRCDPISEHNRLYWYRQTLGQGPEFLTYFQNEAQLEKSRLLSDRFSAERPKGSFSTLEIQRTEQGDSAMYLCASSYRLAGGETQYFGPGTRLLVL.

The V call is TRBV4-2, the J call TRBJ2-3, with D hard to call. Trimming cost V 0 bases and J 0 bases, with 10 bases left between them. The CDR3 is made up of 16 amino acids. Germline V CDR1 and CDR2: LGHNA, YNFKEQ. The CDR3 loop reads CASSQELWSSTDTQYF. The CDR3 nucleotides read TGTGCCAGCAGCCAAGAACTGTGGTCTAGCACAGATACGCAGTATTTT.

J is TRBJ1-1 and V is TRBV29-1; no definite D call. The ends were cut back, 4 bases at V and 1 base at J, with 13 bases in the middle. The CDR3 loop spans 14 amino acids. From germline, CDR1 is SQVTM and CDR2 ANQGSEA. The CDR3 loop reads CSVVKAGWNTEAFF. As DNA, the CDR3 is TGCAGCGTTGTGAAGGCGGGATGGAACACTGAAGCTTTCTTT.

This sequence joins TRBV19 and TRBJ1-5, with TRBD1 matching over 7 bases. J gave up 3 bases and V 6 bases, and 2 bases lay outside the gene matches. The CDR3 runs to 13 residues. Looked up from germline, CDR1 is LNHDA and CDR2 is SQIVND (reference sequence). CDR3 region: CASRGQYNQPQHF. In nucleotides, the CDR3 is TGTGCCAGTAGGGGACAGTACAATCAGCCCCAGCATTTT.

This sequence joins TRBV4-2 and TRBJ2-7; TRBD2 aligns across 10 bases. With V trimmed by 0 bases and J by 1 base, 3 bases remained unmatched. CDR1 LGHNA and CDR2 YNFKEQ come from the germline V gene. The CDR3 sequence is 16 residues long. Written as DNA, the CDR3 is TGTGCCAGCAGCCAAGAATGGACTAGCGGTTCCTACGAGCAGTACTTC. Protein product: CASSQEWTSGSYEQYF.

The rearrangement uses TRBV6-5 and TRBJ2-7; D not resolved. V gave up 6 bases and J gave up 4 bases, with 16 bases separating them. This CDR3 spans 14 amino acids. From germline, CDR1 is MNHEY and CDR2 SVGAGI. The CDR3 DNA is TGTGCCAGCAGCTCCCATGGGCGTGGATACGAGCAGTACTTC. This sequence encodes CASSSHGRGYEQYF.

This chain links TRBV6-1 with TRBJ2-4; maybe TRBD1 (6 bases). Germline V gene sequence: CDR1 MNHNS, CDR2 SASEGT. This CDR3 has 15 amino acids. Trimming shortened V by 1 base and J by 3 bases, and 10 bases separated the two germline ends. DNA of the CDR3: TGTGCCAGCAGTGAAGGGGCCAGGGGCAAAAACATTCAGTACTTC. It codes for CASSEGARGKNIQYF.

V is TRBV4-2 and J is TRBJ1-1; perhaps TRBD1 as D (5 bases). Trimming removed 0 bases from V and 2 bases from J, with 13 bases in between. Germline values: CDR1 LGHNA, CDR2 YNFKEQ. CDR3 size: 16 residues. The CDR3 is CASSQDRGLGNTEAFF. The CDR3 region has the DNA TGTGCCAGCAGCCAAGATCGGGGGTTGGGTAACACTGAAGCTTTCTTT.

This rearrangement joins TRBV18 to TRBJ1-5; D gene ambiguous. Trimming pared 1 base from V and 2 bases from J, leaving 6 bases between. The germline CDR1 and CDR2 sequences are KGHSH and LQKENI. The CDR3 is 14 residues long. The CDR3 coding sequence is TGTGCCAGCTCACCACAGGAGGGCAATCAGCCCCAGCATTTT. Protein: CASSPQEGNQPQHF.

The V gene is TRBV5-6, the J gene TRBJ2-3; D uncertain. CDR1 is SGHDT, CDR2 YYEEEE, per germline. The CDR3 has 12 residues. Between the trimmed V and J ends, which lost 1 base and 10 bases, there was a span of 10 bases. The CDR3 region has the DNA TGTGCCAGCAGCTTGCGCTTGGGATCGCAGTATTTT. Its translation: CASSLRLGSQYF. Based on the CDR3 plus reference TRBV5-6 and TRBJ2-3, the full variable domain is DAGVTQSPTHLIKTRGQQVTLRCSPKSGHDTVSWYQQALGQGPQFIFQYYEEEERQRGNFPDRFSGHQFPNYSSELNVNALLLGDSALYLCASSLRLGSQYFGPGTRLTVL.

CDR3: CASSRTETYPSSYNEQFF. The CDR3, as DNA: TGTGCCAGCAGCCGGACAGAAACTTACCCGAGCTCCTACAATGAGCAGTTCTTC. The chain is built from TRBV13 and TRBJ2-1; tentatively, D is TRBD1 (6 bases). The V and J ends lost 5 bases and 0 bases respectively, with 20 bases between them. The CDR3 is 18 amino acids. Germline CDR1 PRHDT, CDR2 FYEKMQ (reference sequence).

The chain uses TRBV4-2 and TRBJ2-3; TRBD2 aligns across 11 bases. The V and J ends lost 1 base and 1 base, in that order; junction bases with no gene match: 7. This CDR3 contains 18 residues. CDR1 and CDR2 (germline): LGHNA, YNFKEQ. DNA for the CDR3: TGTGCCAGCAGCCAAGTTCAGACTAGCGGGGACCGCACAGATACGCAGTATTTT. It yields the protein CASSQVQTSGDRTDTQYF.

The V and J genes are TRBV7-2 and TRBJ1-3; D unclear. The CDR3 is made up of 15 amino acids. The V end lost 1 base, the J end lost 0 bases, and 7 bases lay between the germline ends. The germline V gene has CDR1 SGHTA and CDR2 FQGNSA. The CDR3 protein is CASSLGPGSGNTIYF. The CDR3 region has the DNA TGTGCCAGCAGCTTAGGCCCGGGCTCTGGAAACACCATATATTTT.

CDR3: CASSLGWSRGRWETQYF. DNA for the CDR3: TGTGCCAGCAGCTTAGGATGGTCCAGGGGGCGATGGGAGACCCAGTACTTC. This chain links TRBV7-2 with TRBJ2-5; TRBD1 matches at 8 bases. Germline lookup yields CDR1 SGHTA and CDR2 FQGNSA. V lost 1 base and J lost 5; bases outside the gene matches: 12. The CDR3 length is 17 residues.

The gene calls are TRBV5-6 and TRBJ2-3, with 15 bases fitting TRBD2. The ends lost 1 base at V and 5 bases at J; junction bases unmatched: 5. Germline CDR1 reads SGHDT; CDR2 reads YYEEEE. The CDR3 sequence is 17 residues long. CDR3 protein: CASSLRTSGGAGDTQYF. CDR3 nucleotides: TGTGCCAGCAGCTTGAGGACTAGCGGGGGGGCAGGAGATACGCAGTATTTT. The full variable domain, with the rest looked up from reference TRBV5-6 and TRBJ2-3, is DAGVTQSPTHLIKTRGQQVTLRCSPKSGHDTVSWYQQALGQGPQFIFQYYEEEERQRGNFPDRFSGHQFPNYSSELNVNALLLGDSALYLCASSLRTSGGAGDTQYFGPGTRLTVL.

The V gene is TRBV10-3, the J gene TRBJ1-1; D perhaps matches TRBD1 (6 bases). The CDR3 covers 14 residues. V lost 10 bases and J lost 1, with 16 bases in between. Germline assignment: CDR1 ENHRY and CDR2 SYGVKD. The CDR3 coding sequence is TGTGCCAACGGACAGTCGGTTCAGAACACTGAAGCTTTCTTT. Its protein is CANGQSVQNTEAFF.

The chain is built from TRBV2 and TRBJ1-2; the match to TRBD1 covers 7 bases. This CDR3 is 14 amino acids long. Trimming took 3 bases from V and 7 from J; bases not matched to a gene: 8. CDR1 and CDR2 from the germline V gene are SNHLY and FYNNEI. Here the CDR3 reads CASSDGQAVRGYTF. CDR3 bases: TGTGCCAGCAGTGATGGACAGGCCGTCCGTGGCTACACCTTC.

This clone was found once. This is likely a read error, given that the CDR3 carries no conserved phenylalanine or tryptophan at its end. The chain has TRBV4-3 and TRBJ1-1; D is perhaps TRBD1 (5 bases). This CDR3 spans 13 amino acids. Trimming cost V 0 bases and J 4 bases, with 6 bases left between them. The germline V gene encodes CDR1 LGHNA and CDR2 YSLEER. CDR3 sequence reads: CASSQEGGTEAFL. CDR3 coding DNA: TGCGCCAGCAGCCAAGAGGGGGGCACTGAAGCTTTCCTT.

The chain has TRBV28 and TRBJ2-5; possibly TRBD1 for D (6 bases). Trimming took off 7 bases at V and 1 base at J, with 10 bases between the two ends. The CDR3 contains 13 residues. Germline V gene sequence: CDR1 MDHEN, CDR2 SYDVKM. The CDR3 nucleotides are TGTGCCAGCACCACAGGGTCCCAAGAGACCCAGTACTTC. As protein: CASTTGSQETQYF.

The chain joins TRBV9 to TRBJ2-3; 8 nucleotides match TRBD1. The CDR3 sequence is 15 residues long. V was pared by 4 bases and J by 6 bases, with 10 bases of the junction left unmatched. Germline CDR1 is SGDLS and CDR2 is YYNGEE. DNA of the CDR3: TGTGCCAGCAGCAAAACCAGGGGGCCGGGGGATACGCAGTATTTT. It is translated as CASSKTRGPGDTQYF.